The clone carrying this T cell receptor (beta chain) was seen a few times. This specimen comes from a study of blood T cell repertoires in COVID-19. Study details: Sources were T cells, B-cell-depleted T cells, or PBMCs; the material itself was cDNA or gDNA.

The CDR3 consists of 14 residues. Deletions cut 3 bases from V and 4 bases from J, with 13 bases between. Germline values: CDR1 SEHNR, CDR2 FQNEAQ (reference sequence). Profiling relied on immunoSEQ multiplex PCR, and the TCRdb table lists in-frame clones only, not all of them. The repertoire holds about 190,000 clones, 78% seen once, with around 2.8% in the top ten. The J gene is TRBJ2-7, the V gene TRBV7-9; D not resolved. Material: peripheral blood. This TCR was sampled from a woman older than 75 with active or convalescent COVID-19. The CDR3 region has the DNA TGTGCCAGCAGCTTGGTGCGAAGCTCGTACGAGCAGTACTTC. Translating it yields CASSLVRSSYEQYF.